This T cell receptor (beta chain) was documented in a study of T cell clonality in common variable immunodeficiency. Study-wide findings and caveats: What drives increased CVID clonality needs T cell subpopulation sequencing. In common variable immunodeficiency, TCR beta chains reportedly carried fewer deletions and N-nucleotide insertions.

Trimming took off 7 bases at V and 5 bases at J, with 20 bases between the two ends. The CDR3 is 15 amino acids. Germline V CDR1 and CDR2: SNHLY, FYNNEI. Heparinized whole blood, roughly 5 to 8 ml, came from each donor. This clone showed up many times. What it recognizes is unknown. Coverage ceases 3 residues before the CDR3 finishes, and the germline J gene fills in the end. Some clones are missing from TCRdb's copy, which holds only in-frame ones; the method was immunoSEQ multiplex PCR. This sample has under 60,000 clones, each found more than once. Input material: peripheral blood mononuclear cells. The rearrangement joins TRBV2 to TRBJ2-5; a weak D match, TRBD1 (5 bases). This TCR was sampled from a person aged 18 to 70 in good health. The CDR3 DNA, read in part, is TGTGCCAGCAAACCACTTGGGGCGCCAAGCGAGACC. Protein product: CASKPLGAPSET. The full CDR3 reads CASKPLGAPSETQYF.